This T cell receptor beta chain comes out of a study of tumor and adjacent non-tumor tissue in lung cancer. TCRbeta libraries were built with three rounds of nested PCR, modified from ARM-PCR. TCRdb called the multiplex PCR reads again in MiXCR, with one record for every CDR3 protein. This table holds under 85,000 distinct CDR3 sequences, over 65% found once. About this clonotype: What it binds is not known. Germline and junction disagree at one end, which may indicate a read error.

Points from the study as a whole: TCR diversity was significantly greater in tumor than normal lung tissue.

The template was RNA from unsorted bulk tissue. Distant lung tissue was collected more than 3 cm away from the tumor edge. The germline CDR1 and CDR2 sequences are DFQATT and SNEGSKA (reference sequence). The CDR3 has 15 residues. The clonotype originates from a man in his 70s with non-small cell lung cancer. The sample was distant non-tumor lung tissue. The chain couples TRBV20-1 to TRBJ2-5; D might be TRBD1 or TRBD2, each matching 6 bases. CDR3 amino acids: CSARDRAGKGEAQYF. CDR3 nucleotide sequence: TGCAGCGCTAGAGATCGGGCGGGGAAGGGGGAGGCCCAGTACTTC.